This TCR beta chain was observed in a study of T cell repertoires in cytomegalovirus infection. Across the study: The public TCR beta signatures pointed to both CMV infection and matching HLA type.

The CDR3 runs to 14 residues. The germline V gene has CDR1 SGHVS and CDR2 FQNEAQ. V was clipped by 6 bases and J by 2 bases; unmatched bases: 5. This clonotype was found many times. The antigen remains undetermined. Each CDR3 protein is one row after TCRdb ran MiXCR on the reads. The sample has a few hundred thousand distinct CDR3 sequences; 15% to 20% are singletons. Points from the study as a whole: Predominance within the ex vivo response was attributable to HLA-C-restricted CMV-specific TCR beta clonotypes. Based on cumulative public TCR beta family frequency, carriers of CMV plus the relevant HLA were identified.

Specimen: PBMCs. The chain couples TRBV7-8 to TRBJ2-3, with TRBD1 matching over 7 bases. The receptor was isolated from a human donor in good health (CMV status not recorded). Some clones in this sample may be carry-over from other donors' samples. The CDR3 DNA is TGTGCCAGCAGTTTCGGGACAGTCACAGATACGCAGTATTTT. Amino acid sequence: CASSFGTVTDTQYF.